This T cell receptor beta chain was obtained from a study of Ad26.COV2.S vaccination and SARS-CoV-2 variants. The assay was immunoSEQ multiplex PCR, and TCRdb's table has in-frame clones only and misses some. In the table there are about 350,000 clones, roughly 81% of which are singletons. This clone has just one count. Its antigen is as yet unknown. The treatment is: some 20 received Ad26.COV2.S at low or high dose, single or two shots; about 5 received placebo; per-sample allocation not given. At day 63 after the first vaccine or placebo injection, samples were drawn. The study, taken as a whole, reports: Non-spike TCR breadth did not differ much between vaccine and placebo recipients.

The sequence was obtained from a person aged 18-60 years who received the Ad26.COV2.S COVID-19 vaccine or a placebo. Sequences were derived from peripheral blood, sampled in a trial of Ad26.COV2.S vaccine versus placebo.

For the CDR3, the DNA is TGTGCCATCAGTGAAGGGACTAACTCCTACGAGCAGTACTTC. Encoded protein: CAISEGTNSYEQYF. The J gene is TRBJ2-7, the V gene TRBV10-3, with 7 bases matching TRBD2. After removal of 3 bases from V and 0 bases from J, the junction contained 2 bases not matched to a gene. CDR1 and CDR2 from the germline V gene are ENHRY and SYGVKD. This CDR3 is built from 14 residues.